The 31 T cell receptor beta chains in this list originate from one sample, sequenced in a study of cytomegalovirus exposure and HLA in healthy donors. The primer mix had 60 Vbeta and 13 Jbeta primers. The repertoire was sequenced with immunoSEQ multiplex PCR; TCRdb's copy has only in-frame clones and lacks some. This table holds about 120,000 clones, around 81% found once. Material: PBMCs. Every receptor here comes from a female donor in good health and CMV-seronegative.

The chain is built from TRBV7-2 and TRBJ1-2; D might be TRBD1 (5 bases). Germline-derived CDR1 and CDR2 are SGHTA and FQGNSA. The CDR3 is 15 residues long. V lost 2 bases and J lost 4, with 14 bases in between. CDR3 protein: CASSLTVQGAYGYTF. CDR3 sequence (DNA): TGTGCCAGCAGCTTAACGGTCCAAGGGGCCTATGGCTACACCTTC.

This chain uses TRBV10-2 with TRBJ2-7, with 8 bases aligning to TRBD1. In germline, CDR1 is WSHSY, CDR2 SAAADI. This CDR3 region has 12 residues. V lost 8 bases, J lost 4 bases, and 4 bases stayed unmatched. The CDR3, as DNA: TGCGCCAGCGCAGGGGGCTCTTACGAGCAGTACTTC. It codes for CASAGGSYEQYF.

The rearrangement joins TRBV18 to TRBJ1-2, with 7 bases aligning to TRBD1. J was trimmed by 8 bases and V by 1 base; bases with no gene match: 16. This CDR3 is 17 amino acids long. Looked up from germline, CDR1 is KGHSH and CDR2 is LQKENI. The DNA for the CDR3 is TGTGCCAGCTCACCACTGGGGACAGTAGAGGGTCGGCGGGGCTACACCTTC. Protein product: CASSPLGTVEGRRGYTF.

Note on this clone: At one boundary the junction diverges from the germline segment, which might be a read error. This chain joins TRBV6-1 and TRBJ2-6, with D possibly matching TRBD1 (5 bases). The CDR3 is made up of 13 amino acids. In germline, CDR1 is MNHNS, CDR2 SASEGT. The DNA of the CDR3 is TGTGCCACCAGTCCCTCTGGGGCCAACGGCCTGACTTTC. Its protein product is CATSPSGANGLTF.

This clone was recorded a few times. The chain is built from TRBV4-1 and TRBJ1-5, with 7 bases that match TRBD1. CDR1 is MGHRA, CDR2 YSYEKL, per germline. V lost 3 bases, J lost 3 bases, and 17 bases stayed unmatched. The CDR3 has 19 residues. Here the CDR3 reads CASSHIGTARFSLNQPQHF. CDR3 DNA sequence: TGCGCCAGCAGCCACATTGGGACAGCTCGTTTTTCTCTCAATCAGCCCCAGCATTTT.

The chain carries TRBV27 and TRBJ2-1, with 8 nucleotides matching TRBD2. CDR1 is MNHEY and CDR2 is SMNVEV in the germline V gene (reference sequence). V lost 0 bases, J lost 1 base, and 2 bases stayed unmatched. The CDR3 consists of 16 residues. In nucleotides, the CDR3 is TGTGCCAGCAGTTTATCTGCGGGGGGTTCCTACAATGAGCAGTTCTTC. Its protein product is CASSLSAGGSYNEQFF.

As DNA, the CDR3 is TGTGCCAGCAGTGACGGGTACAGGCCCATCAATGGCTACACCTTC. Encoded protein: CASSDGYRPINGYTF. V usage is TRBV6-1 and J usage is TRBJ1-2, with a tentative D call TRBD1 (5 bases). V dropped 3 bases and J dropped 6 bases, with 17 bases sitting between them. Germline CDR1 and CDR2: MNHNS and SASEGT. The CDR3 length is 15 residues.

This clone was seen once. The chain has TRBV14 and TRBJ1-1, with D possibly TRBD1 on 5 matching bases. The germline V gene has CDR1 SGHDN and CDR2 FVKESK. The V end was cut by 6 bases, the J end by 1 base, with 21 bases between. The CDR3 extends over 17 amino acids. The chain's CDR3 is CASSRTRQVSSNTEAFF. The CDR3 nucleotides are TGTGCCAGCAGTAGGACACGACAAGTCTCATCGAACACTGAAGCTTTCTTT. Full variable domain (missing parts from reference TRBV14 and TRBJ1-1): EAGVTQFPSHSVIEKGQTVTLRCDPISGHDNLYWYRRVMGKEIKFLLHFVKESKQDESGMPNNRFLAERTGGTYSTLKVQPAELEDSGVYFCASSRTRQVSSNTEAFFGQGTRLTVV.

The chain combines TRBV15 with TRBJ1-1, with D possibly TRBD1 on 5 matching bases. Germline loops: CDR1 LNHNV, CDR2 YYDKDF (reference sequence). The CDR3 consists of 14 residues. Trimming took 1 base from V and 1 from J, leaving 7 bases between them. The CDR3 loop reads CATSRVRENTEAFF. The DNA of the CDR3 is TGTGCCACCAGCAGAGTCAGGGAGAACACTGAAGCTTTCTTT.

The CDR3, as DNA: TGTGCCAGCAGCCCCGGACTAGCGGGAACCCCGAGCCAGTTCTTC. Amino acids: CASSPGLAGTPSQFF. This chain connects TRBV7-9 to TRBJ2-1; 12 bases align to TRBD2. CDR1 SEHNR and CDR2 FQNEAQ come from the germline V gene (reference sequence). This CDR3 has 15 amino acids. The J segment lost 13 bases and the V segment lost 5 bases, leaving 12 bases of the junction unmatched.

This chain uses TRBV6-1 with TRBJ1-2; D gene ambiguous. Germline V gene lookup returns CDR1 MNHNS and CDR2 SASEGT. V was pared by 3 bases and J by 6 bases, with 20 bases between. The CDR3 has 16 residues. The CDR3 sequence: CASSDIAVHAPDGYTF. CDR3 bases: TGTGCCAGCAGTGACATAGCGGTCCACGCTCCCGATGGCTACACCTTC.

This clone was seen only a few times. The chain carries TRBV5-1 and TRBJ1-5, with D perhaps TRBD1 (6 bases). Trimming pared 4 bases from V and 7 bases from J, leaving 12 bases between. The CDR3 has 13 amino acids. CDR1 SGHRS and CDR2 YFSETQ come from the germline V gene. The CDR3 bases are TGCGCCAGCAGCCCTAGGGGGGGCCAGCCCCAGCATTTT. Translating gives CASSPRGGQPQHF.

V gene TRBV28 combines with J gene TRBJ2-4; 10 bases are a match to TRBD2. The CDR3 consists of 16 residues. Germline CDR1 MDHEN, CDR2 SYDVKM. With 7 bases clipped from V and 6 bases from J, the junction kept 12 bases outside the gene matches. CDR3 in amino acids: CASTRASGSRGNIQYF. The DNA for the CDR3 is TGTGCCAGCACGCGGGCTAGCGGGAGTCGGGGAAACATTCAGTACTTC.

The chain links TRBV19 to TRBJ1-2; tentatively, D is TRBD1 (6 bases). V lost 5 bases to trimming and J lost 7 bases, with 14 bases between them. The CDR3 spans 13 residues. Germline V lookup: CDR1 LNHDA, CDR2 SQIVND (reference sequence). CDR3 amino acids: CASSQTGDSGYTF. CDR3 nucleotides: TGTGCCAGTAGTCAGACAGGAGATAGTGGCTACACCTTC.

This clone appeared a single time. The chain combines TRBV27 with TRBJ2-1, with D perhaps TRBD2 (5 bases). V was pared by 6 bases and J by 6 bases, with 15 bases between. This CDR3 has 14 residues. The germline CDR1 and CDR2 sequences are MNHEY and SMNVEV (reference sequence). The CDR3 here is CASSGSVTANEQFF. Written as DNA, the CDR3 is TGTGCCAGCAGCGGTAGCGTAACGGCCAATGAGCAGTTCTTC.

The DNA for the CDR3 is TGTGCCAGCAGCTTAAGTAGGGACAGTTCCTACGAGCAGTACTTC. Translating it yields CASSLSRDSSYEQYF. The chain is built from TRBV7-3 and TRBJ2-7; TRBD1 agrees at 7 bases. V lost 1 base to trimming and J lost 1 base; unmatched junction nucleotides: 4. The germline V gene has CDR1 SGHTA and CDR2 FQGTGA. The CDR3 contains 15 residues. The entire variable domain, with the rest obtained from reference TRBV7-3 and TRBJ2-7, is as follows: GAGVSQTPSNKVTEKGKYVELRCDPISGHTALYWYRQSLGQGPEFLIYFQGTGAADDSGLPNDRFFAVRPEGSVSTLKIQRTERGDSAVYLCASSLSRDSSYEQYFGPGTRLTVT.

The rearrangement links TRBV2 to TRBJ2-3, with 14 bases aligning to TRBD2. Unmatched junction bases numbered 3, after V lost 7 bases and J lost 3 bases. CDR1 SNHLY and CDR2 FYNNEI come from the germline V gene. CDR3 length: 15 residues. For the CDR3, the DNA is TGTGCCAGCAAAAGACTAGCGGGGGGGACAGATACGCAGTATTTT. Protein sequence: CASKRLAGGTDTQYF.

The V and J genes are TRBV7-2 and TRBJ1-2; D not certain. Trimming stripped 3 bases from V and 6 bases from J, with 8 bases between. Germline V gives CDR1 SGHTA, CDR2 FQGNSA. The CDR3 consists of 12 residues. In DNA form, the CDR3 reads TGTGCCAGCAGCTTTTCCGGAGATGGCTACACCTTC. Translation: CASSFSGDGYTF.

The DNA for the CDR3 is TGCGCCAGCAGGCAGGGACTAGCGAGTAACACAGATACGCAGTATTTT. This translates into CASRQGLASNTDTQYF. This chain links TRBV5-1 with TRBJ2-3; TRBD2 matches 10 bases. Trimming cost V 5 bases and J 2 bases; bases outside gene matches: 8. The CDR3 extends over 16 amino acids. CDR1 is SGHRS, CDR2 YFSETQ, per germline.

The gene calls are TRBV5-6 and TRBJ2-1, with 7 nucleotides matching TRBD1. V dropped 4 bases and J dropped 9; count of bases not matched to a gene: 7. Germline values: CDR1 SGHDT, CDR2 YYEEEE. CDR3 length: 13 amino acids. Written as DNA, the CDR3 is TGTGCCAGCAGCCCAAGACAGGGAACTGAGCAGTTCTTC. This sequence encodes CASSPRQGTEQFF.

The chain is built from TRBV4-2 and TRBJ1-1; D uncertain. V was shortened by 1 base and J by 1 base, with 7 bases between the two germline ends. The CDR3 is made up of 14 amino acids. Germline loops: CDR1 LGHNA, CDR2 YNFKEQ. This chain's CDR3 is CASSQVGRNTEAFF. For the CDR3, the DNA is TGTGCCAGCAGCCAAGTTGGGCGGAACACTGAAGCTTTCTTT.

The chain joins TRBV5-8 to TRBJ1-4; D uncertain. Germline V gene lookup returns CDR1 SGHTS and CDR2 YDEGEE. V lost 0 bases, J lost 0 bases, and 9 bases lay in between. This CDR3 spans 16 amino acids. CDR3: CASSLVLGATNEKLFF. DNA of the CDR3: TGTGCCAGCAGCTTGGTTCTCGGAGCAACTAATGAAAAACTGTTTTTT.

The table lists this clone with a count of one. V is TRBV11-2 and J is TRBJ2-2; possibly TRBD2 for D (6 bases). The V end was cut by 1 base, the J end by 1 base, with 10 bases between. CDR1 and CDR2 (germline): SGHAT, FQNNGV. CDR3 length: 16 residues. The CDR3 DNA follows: TGTGCCAGCAGCTTAGTGGTTAGCGGGAACACCGGGGAGCTGTTTTTT. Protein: CASSLVVSGNTGELFF.

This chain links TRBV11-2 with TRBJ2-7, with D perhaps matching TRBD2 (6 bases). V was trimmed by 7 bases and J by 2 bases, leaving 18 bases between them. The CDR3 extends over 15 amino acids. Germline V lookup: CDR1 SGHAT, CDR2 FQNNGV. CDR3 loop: CASKPRDFSTYEQYF. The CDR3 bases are TGTGCCAGCAAACCCAGGGACTTTTCAACCTACGAGCAGTACTTC. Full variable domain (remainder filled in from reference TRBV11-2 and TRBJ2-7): EAGVAQSPRYKIIEKRQSVAFWCNPISGHATLYWYQQILGQGPKLLIQFQNNGVVDDSQLPKDRFSAERLKGVDSTLKIQPAKLEDSAVYLCASKPRDFSTYEQYFGPGTRLTVT.

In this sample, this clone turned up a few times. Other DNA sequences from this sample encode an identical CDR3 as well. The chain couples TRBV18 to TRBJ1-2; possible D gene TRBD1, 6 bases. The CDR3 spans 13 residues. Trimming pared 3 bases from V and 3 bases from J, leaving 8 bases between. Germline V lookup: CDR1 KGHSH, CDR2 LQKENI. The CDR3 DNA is TGTGCCAGCTCACCGGACAGAGACTATGGCTACACCTTC. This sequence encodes CASSPDRDYGYTF. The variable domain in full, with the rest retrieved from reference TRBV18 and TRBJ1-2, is NAGVMQNPRHLVRRRGQEARLRCSPMKGHSHVYWYRQLPEEGLKFMVYLQKENIIDESGMPKERFSAEFPKEGPSILRIQQVVRGDSAAYFCASSPDRDYGYTFGSGTRLTVV.

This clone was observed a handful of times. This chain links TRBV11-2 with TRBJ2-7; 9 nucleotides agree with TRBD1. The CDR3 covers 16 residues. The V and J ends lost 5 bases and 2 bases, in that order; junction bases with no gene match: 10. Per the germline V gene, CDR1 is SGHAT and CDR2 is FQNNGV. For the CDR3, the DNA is TGTGCCAGCAGCCCGGTGGGTAGGACAGGGGCCTACGAGCAGTACTTC. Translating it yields CASSPVGRTGAYEQYF.

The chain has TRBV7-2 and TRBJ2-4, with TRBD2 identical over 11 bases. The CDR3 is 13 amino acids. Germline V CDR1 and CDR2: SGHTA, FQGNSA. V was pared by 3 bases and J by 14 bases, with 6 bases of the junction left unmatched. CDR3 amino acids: CASSFTGTSGEYF. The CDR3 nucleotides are TGTGCCAGCAGCTTTACCGGGACTAGCGGAGAGTACTTC. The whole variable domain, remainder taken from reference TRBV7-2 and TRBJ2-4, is GAGVSQSPSNKVTEKGKDVELRCDPISGHTALYWYRQSLGQGLEFLIYFQGNSAPDKSGLPSDRFSAERTGGSVSTLTIQRTQQEDSAVYLCASSFTGTSGEYFGAGTRLSVL.

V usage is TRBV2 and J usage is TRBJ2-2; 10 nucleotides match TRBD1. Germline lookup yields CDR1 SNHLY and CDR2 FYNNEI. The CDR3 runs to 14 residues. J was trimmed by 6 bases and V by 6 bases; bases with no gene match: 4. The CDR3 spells CASRGQGIPGELFF. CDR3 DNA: TGTGCCAGCAGGGGACAGGGGATTCCCGGGGAGCTGTTTTTT.

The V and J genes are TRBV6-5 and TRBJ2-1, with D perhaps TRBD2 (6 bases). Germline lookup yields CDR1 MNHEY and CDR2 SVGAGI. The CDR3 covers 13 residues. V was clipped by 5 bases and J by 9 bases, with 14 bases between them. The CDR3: CASSPLASFEQFF. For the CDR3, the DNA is TGTGCCAGCAGTCCACTAGCATCCTTTGAGCAGTTCTTC.

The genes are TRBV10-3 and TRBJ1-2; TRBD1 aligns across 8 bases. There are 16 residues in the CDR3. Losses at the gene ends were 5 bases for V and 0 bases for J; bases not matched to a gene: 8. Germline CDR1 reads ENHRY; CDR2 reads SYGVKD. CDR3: CAISPDRDSSNYGYTF. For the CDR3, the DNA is TGTGCCATCAGTCCGGACAGGGATTCGTCTAACTATGGCTACACCTTC.

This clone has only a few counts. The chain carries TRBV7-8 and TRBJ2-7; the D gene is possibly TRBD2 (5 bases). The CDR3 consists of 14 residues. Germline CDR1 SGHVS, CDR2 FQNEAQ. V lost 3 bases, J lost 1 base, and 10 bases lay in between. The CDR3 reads CASSLASKSYEQYF. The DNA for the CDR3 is TGTGCCAGCAGCTTGGCTAGCAAGTCCTACGAGCAGTACTTC.